The next 20 T cell receptor beta chains were all read from a single sample in a study of CD8 T cells in Susac syndrome. Random hexamers primed reverse transcription of roughly 0.5 to 1 ug RNA. TCRdb re-called the immunoSEQ multiplex PCR reads through MiXCR, storing one row per CDR3 protein. The data contain 170,000 or so distinct CDR3 sequences, around 94% of them seen just once; the ten biggest clones take up more than 0.08%. The sequenced sample consisted of CD4+ T cells from PBMCs. The receptors come from a human donor with Susac syndrome.

The gene calls are TRBV7-6 and TRBJ2-2, with D unresolved. CDR1 SGHVS and CDR2 FNYEAQ come from the germline V gene. V lost 0 bases, J lost 6 bases, and 17 bases lay in between. CDR3 length: 17 residues. The CDR3 DNA reads TGTGCCAGCAGCTTAGCGCTCCGGGCCCCAGTCCCCGGGGAGCTGTTTTTT. It codes for CASSLALRAPVPGELFF.

The chain links TRBV9 to TRBJ2-6; 8 positions agree with TRBD1. CDR3 length: 18 residues. Germline-derived CDR1 and CDR2 are SGDLS and YYNGEE. The V and J ends lost 0 bases and 0 bases, in that order; junction bases with no gene match: 5. CDR3 bases: TGTGCCAGCAGCGTAGGCAGGGGGCCAAACTCTGGGGCCAACGTCCTGACTTTC. This translates into CASSVGRGPNSGANVLTF.

CDR3 bases: TGTGCCAGCAGCGTATCCTCGGGGGGATTTGGGGCCAACGTCCTGACTTTC. Translated: CASSVSSGGFGANVLTF. V is TRBV9 and J is TRBJ2-6; 7 positions match TRBD2. CDR1 SGDLS and CDR2 YYNGEE come from the germline V gene. V lost 1 base, J lost 3 bases, and 7 bases stayed unmatched. There are 17 residues in the CDR3.

The V call is TRBV7-7, the J call TRBJ2-5; D not certain. The germline V gene has CDR1 SSHAT and CDR2 FNYEAQ (reference sequence). Trimming took 4 bases from V and 5 from J, leaving 17 bases between them. This CDR3 comprises 15 residues. The chain's CDR3 is CASSSQSSGLETQYF. As DNA, the CDR3 is TGTGCCAGCAGCTCCCAGAGCTCCGGGCTGGAGACCCAGTACTTC.

The rearrangement uses TRBV28 and TRBJ2-5; weak D call: TRBD2 (5 bases). V lost 5 bases and J lost 7, with 14 bases in between. Germline V lookup: CDR1 MDHEN, CDR2 SYDVKM. This CDR3 has 13 residues. For the CDR3, the DNA is TGTGCCAGCAGTCTAGGGAGTGTCGGGACCCAGTACTTC. It yields the protein CASSLGSVGTQYF.

This clonotype was detected only once. The chain joins TRBV27 to TRBJ1-2; the match to TRBD1 covers 7 bases. Germline V gene lookup returns CDR1 MNHEY and CDR2 SMNVEV (reference sequence). V dropped 5 bases and J dropped 0; count of bases not matched to a gene: 6. CDR3 length: 15 amino acids. The CDR3 DNA follows: TGTGCCAGCAGTGGCAGGGGGTCAGCTAACTATGGCTACACCTTC. It translates to CASSGRGSANYGYTF.

V and J are TRBV29-1 and TRBJ2-7; a possible D gene is TRBD1 (6 bases). The V gene's germline CDR1 is SQVTM and CDR2 ANQGSEA. This CDR3 is 12 amino acids long. The ends were cut back, 7 bases at V and 0 bases at J, with 10 bases in the middle. As DNA, the CDR3 is TGCAGCGCCCAGGGGAGCTCCTACGAGCAGTACTTC. Its translation: CSAQGSSYEQYF.

The chain is built from TRBV30 and TRBJ1-3; perhaps TRBD1 as D (6 bases). The CDR3 totals 15 residues. Germline V gene lookup returns CDR1 GTSNPN and CDR2 SVGIG (reference sequence). Trimming took 0 bases from V and 3 from J, leaving 12 bases between them. The chain's CDR3 is CAWSVGTQLGNTIYF. The CDR3 region has the DNA TGTGCCTGGAGTGTAGGGACACAGCTTGGAAACACCATATATTTT.

The genes are TRBV20-1 and TRBJ1-4; D is unresolved. The CDR3 length is 12 residues. The germline CDR1 and CDR2 sequences are DFQATT and SNEGSKA (reference sequence). Trimming took 3 bases from V and 2 from J, leaving 4 bases between them. CDR3 sequence reads: CSASWTNEKLFF. The DNA for the CDR3 is TGCAGTGCTAGTTGGACTAATGAAAAACTGTTTTTT.

V is TRBV18 and J is TRBJ2-2, with TRBD1 identical over 9 bases. Losses at the gene ends were 6 bases for V and 2 bases for J; bases not matched to a gene: 7. The CDR3 extends over 16 amino acids. Germline CDR1 and CDR2: KGHSH and LQKENI. The DNA of the CDR3 is TGTGCCAGCTCGCTAACAGGGGGCCCAAACACCGGGGAGCTGTTTTTT. This codes for CASSLTGGPNTGELFF. Full variable domain (outside the CDR3, taken from reference TRBV18 and TRBJ2-2): NAGVMQNPRHLVRRRGQEARLRCSPMKGHSHVYWYRQLPEEGLKFMVYLQKENIIDESGMPKERFSAEFPKEGPSILRIQQVVRGDSAAYFCASSLTGGPNTGELFFGEGSRLTVL.

The V gene is TRBV12-3 or TRBV12-4, the J gene TRBJ2-2; D is undetermined. The ends were cut back, 6 bases at V and 1 base at J, with 6 bases in the middle. The CDR3 is made up of 13 amino acids. This chain's CDR3 is CASRPRNTGELFF. The CDR3 nucleotides are TGTGCCAGCAGACCAAGGAACACCGGGGAGCTGTTTTTT.

The chain carries TRBV12-3 or TRBV12-4 and TRBJ2-1; 7 positions match TRBD1. V dropped 1 base and J dropped 4; count of bases not matched to a gene: 7. The CDR3 extends over 16 amino acids. DNA of the CDR3: TGTGCCAGCAGTTTAGTGTCAGGGGGTTTGTACAATGAGCAGTTCTTC. Translated: CASSLVSGGLYNEQFF.

The J gene is TRBJ2-7, the V gene TRBV18; TRBD1 matches at 9 bases. This CDR3 is 14 amino acids long. CDR1 and CDR2 (germline): KGHSH, LQKENI. The V gene end was trimmed by 3 bases and the J gene end by 3 bases; junction bases not matched to a gene: 3. The CDR3 region is CASSPGTGHYEQYF. The CDR3 DNA reads TGTGCCAGCTCACCCGGGACAGGGCACTACGAGCAGTACTTC. Using reference TRBV18 and TRBJ2-7 for the parts outside the CDR3, the full variable domain is NAGVMQNPRHLVRRRGQEARLRCSPMKGHSHVYWYRQLPEEGLKFMVYLQKENIIDESGMPKERFSAEFPKEGPSILRIQQVVRGDSAAYFCASSPGTGHYEQYFGPGTRLTVT.

The J gene is TRBJ2-1, the V gene TRBV7-2, with 8 nucleotides matching TRBD2. The germline V gene has CDR1 SGHTA and CDR2 FQGNSA. V dropped 5 bases and J dropped 4; count of bases not matched to a gene: 7. The CDR3 contains 15 residues. The CDR3 is CASSPFAGGYNEQFF. The CDR3 nucleotides read TGTGCCAGCAGCCCCTTCGCGGGAGGTTACAATGAGCAGTTCTTC.

This chain joins TRBV4-2 and TRBJ2-5, with D perhaps matching TRBD1 (5 bases). Trimming removed 4 bases at V and 1 base at J, with 13 bases between. This CDR3 contains 15 residues. Germline loops: CDR1 LGHNA, CDR2 YNFKEQ. The CDR3 spells CASSPFEGAQETQYF. The CDR3 DNA follows: TGTGCCAGCAGCCCTTTCGAAGGGGCCCAAGAGACCCAGTACTTC.

The rearrangement uses TRBV7-9 and TRBJ1-6; 9 bases line up with TRBD1. V gave up 10 bases and J gave up 7 bases; unmatched junction bases: 5. Germline CDR1 reads SEHNR; CDR2 reads FQNEAQ (reference sequence). This CDR3 region has 13 residues. For the CDR3, the DNA is TGTGCCACCCAGACAGGGGGGAATTCACCCCTCCACTTT. It specifies CATQTGGNSPLHF.

This chain joins TRBV6-5 and TRBJ2-7, with D perhaps matching TRBD2 (6 bases). V was cut by 2 bases and J by 5 bases, with 16 bases left in between. This CDR3 comprises 15 residues. Germline-derived CDR1 and CDR2 are MNHEY and SVGAGI. The CDR3 sequence: CASSYPGARRHEQYF. The CDR3 DNA is TGTGCCAGCAGTTACCCGGGAGCAAGACGCCACGAGCAGTACTTC.

The chain couples TRBV20-1 to TRBJ2-7, with D possibly matching TRBD2 (7 bases). V was shortened by 1 base and J by 9 bases, with 13 bases between the two germline ends. Looked up from germline, CDR1 is DFQATT and CDR2 is SNEGSKA (reference sequence). The CDR3 has 12 residues. The CDR3 DNA is TGCAGTGCTAGAGTGGGGGGGACACCGCAGTACTTC. Encoded protein: CSARVGGTPQYF.

V is TRBV20-1 and J is TRBJ1-1; 8 nucleotides match TRBD1. The junction had 5 bases not matched to a gene; V was cut back by 3 bases and J by 5 bases. This CDR3 has 13 residues. From germline, CDR1 is DFQATT and CDR2 SNEGSKA (reference sequence). As DNA, the CDR3 is TGCAGTGCTAGGCCGGACAGGGATACTGAAGCTTTCTTT. Translated: CSARPDRDTEAFF.

J is TRBJ2-1 and V is TRBV29-1, with 8 nucleotides matching TRBD2. Germline CDR1 is SQVTM and CDR2 is ANQGSEA. CDR3 size: 15 residues. V lost 3 bases to trimming and J lost 0 bases; unmatched junction nucleotides: 4. The chain's CDR3 is CSVELAGSSYNEQFF. CDR3 sequence (DNA): TGCAGCGTTGAGTTAGCGGGGTCCTCCTACAATGAGCAGTTCTTC.